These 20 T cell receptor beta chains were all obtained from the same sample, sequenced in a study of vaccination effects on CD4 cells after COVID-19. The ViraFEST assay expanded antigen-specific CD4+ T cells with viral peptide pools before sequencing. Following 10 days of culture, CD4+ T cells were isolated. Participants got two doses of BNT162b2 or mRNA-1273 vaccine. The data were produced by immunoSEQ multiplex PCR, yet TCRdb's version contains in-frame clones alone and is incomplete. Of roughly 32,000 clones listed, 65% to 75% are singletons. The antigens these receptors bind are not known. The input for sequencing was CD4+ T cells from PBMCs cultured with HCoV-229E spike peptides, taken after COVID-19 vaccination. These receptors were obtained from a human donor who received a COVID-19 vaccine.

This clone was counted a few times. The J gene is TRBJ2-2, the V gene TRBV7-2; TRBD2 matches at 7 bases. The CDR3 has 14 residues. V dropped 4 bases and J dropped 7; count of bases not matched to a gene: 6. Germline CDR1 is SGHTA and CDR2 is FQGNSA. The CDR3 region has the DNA TGTGCCAGCAGCTCAGTCTCGGGAGGCGGGGAGCTGTTTTTT. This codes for CASSSVSGGGELFF.

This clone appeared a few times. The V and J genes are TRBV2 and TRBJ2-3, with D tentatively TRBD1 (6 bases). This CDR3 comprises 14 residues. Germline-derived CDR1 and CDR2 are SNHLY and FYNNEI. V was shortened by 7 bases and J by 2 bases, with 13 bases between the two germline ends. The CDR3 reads CASKDRTSTDTQYF. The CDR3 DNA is TGTGCCAGCAAAGACAGGACCTCCACAGATACGCAGTATTTT. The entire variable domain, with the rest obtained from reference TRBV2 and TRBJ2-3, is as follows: EPEVTQTPSHQVTQMGQEVILRCVPISNHLYFYWYRQILGQKVEFLVSFYNNEISEKSEIFDDQFSVERPDGSNFTLKIRSTKLEDSAMYFCASKDRTSTDTQYFGPGTRLTVL.

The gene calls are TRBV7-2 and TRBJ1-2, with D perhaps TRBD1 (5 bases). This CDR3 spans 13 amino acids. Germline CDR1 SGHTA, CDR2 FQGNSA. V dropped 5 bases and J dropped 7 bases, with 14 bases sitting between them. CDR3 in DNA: TGTGCCAGCAGCACAGGACCGAACAGTGGCTACACCTTC. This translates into CASSTGPNSGYTF.

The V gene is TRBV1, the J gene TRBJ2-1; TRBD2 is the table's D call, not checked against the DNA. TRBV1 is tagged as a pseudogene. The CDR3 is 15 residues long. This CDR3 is CTSSQALAGPNEQFF. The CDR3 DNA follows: TGCACCAGCAGCCAAGCTCTAGCGGGCCCCAATGAGCAGTTCTTC.

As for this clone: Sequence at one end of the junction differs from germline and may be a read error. The CDR3 DNA is TGTGCCAGCAGGTTAGGGGGGGAGACAGGGACCTACGAGCAGTACTTC. This sequence encodes CASRLGGETGTYEQYF. The chain couples TRBV7-2 to TRBJ2-7; either TRBD1 or TRBD2 may supply D (7 bases each). The V gene's germline CDR1 is SGHTA and CDR2 FQGNSA. This CDR3 contains 16 residues. Combining the CDR3 with reference TRBV7-2 and TRBJ2-7 gives the whole variable domain GAGVSQSPSNKVTEKGKDVELRCDPISGHTALYWYRQSLGQGLEFLIYFQGNSAPDKSGLPSDRFSAERTGGSVSTLTIQRTQQEDSAVYLCASRLGGETGTYEQYFGPGTRLTVT.

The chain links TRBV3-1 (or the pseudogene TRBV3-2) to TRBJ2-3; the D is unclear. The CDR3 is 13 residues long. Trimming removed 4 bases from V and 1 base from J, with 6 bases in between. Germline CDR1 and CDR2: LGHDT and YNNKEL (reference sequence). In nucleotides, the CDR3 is TGTGCCAGCAGCCCCAGCGGCACAGATACGCAGTATTTT. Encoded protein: CASSPSGTDTQYF.

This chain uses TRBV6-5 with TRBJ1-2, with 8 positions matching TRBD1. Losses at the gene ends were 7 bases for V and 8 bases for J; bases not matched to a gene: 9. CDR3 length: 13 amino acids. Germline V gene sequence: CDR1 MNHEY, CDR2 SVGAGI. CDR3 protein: CASKRSGGWGYTF. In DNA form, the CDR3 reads TGTGCCAGCAAACGATCAGGGGGCTGGGGCTACACCTTC.

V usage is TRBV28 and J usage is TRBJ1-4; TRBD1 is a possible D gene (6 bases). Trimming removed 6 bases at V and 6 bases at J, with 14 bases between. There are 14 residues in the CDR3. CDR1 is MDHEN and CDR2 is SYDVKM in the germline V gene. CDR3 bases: TGTGCCAGCAGGAGCGGGGGCGCCTATGAAAAACTGTTTTTT. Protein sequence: CASRSGGAYEKLFF.

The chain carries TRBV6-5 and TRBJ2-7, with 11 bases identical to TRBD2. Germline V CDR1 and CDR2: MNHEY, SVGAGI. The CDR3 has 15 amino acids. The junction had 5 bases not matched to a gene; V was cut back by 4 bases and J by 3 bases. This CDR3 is CASSSPGTSGYEQYF. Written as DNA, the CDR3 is TGTGCCAGCAGTTCACCCGGGACTAGCGGCTACGAGCAGTACTTC.

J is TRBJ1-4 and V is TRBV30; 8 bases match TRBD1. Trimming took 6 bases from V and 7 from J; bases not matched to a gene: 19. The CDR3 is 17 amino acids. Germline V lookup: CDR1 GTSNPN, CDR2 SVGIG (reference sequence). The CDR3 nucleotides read TGTGCCTGCCAAGTCGCTGTCAGGGGGCTGTGGGGTGAAAAACTGTTTTTT. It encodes CACQVAVRGLWGEKLFF.

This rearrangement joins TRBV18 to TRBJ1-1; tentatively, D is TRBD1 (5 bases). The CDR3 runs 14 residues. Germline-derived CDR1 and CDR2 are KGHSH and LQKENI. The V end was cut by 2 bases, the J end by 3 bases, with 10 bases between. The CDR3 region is CASSPYGRDTEAFF. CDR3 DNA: TGTGCCAGCTCACCATACGGCAGGGACACTGAAGCTTTCTTT.

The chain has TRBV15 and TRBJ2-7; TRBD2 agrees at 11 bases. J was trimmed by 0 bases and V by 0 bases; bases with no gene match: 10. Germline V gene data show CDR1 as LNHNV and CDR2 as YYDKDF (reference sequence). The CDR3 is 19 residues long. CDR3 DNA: TGTGCCACCAGCAGAGAACTAGCGGGGGCCCCCCTAAGCTCCTACGAGCAGTACTTC. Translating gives CATSRELAGAPLSSYEQYF.

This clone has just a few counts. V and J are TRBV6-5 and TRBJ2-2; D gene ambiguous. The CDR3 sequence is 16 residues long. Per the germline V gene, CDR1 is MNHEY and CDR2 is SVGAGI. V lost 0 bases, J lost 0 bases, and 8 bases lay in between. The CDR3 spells CASSYSRIANTGELFF. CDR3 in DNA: TGTGCCAGCAGTTACTCGAGGATCGCGAACACCGGGGAGCTGTTTTTT.

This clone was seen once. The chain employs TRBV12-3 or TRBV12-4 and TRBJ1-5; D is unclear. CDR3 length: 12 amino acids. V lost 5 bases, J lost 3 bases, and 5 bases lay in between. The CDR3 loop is CASSVYNQPQHF. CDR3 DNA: TGTGCCAGCAGTGTCTACAATCAGCCCCAGCATTTT.

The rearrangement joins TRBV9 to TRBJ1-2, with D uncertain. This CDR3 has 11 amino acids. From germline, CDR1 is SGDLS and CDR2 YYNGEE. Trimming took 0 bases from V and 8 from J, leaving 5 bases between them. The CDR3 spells CASSVGVGYTF. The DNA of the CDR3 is TGTGCCAGCAGCGTAGGGGTGGGCTACACCTTC.

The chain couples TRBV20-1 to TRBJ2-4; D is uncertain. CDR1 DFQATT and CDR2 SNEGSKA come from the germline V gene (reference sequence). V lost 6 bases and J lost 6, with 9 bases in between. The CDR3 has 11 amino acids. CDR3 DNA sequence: TGCAGTGCGTTGGACGGAAACATTCAGTACTTC. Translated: CSALDGNIQYF.

DNA for the CDR3: TGTGCCTGGAGCGCAAGCGGGGCCAACGTCCTGACTTTC. It translates to CAWSASGANVLTF. The V gene is TRBV30, the J gene TRBJ2-6; D ambiguous. Per the germline V gene, CDR1 is GTSNPN and CDR2 is SVGIG (reference sequence). The CDR3 has 13 residues. Trimming took off 3 bases at V and 4 bases at J, with 7 bases between the two ends.

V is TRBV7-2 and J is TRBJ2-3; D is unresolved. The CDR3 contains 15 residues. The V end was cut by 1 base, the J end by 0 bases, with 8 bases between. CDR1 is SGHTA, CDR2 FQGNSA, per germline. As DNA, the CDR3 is TGTGCCAGCAGCTTAGTCGGGCTAAGCACAGATACGCAGTATTTT. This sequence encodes CASSLVGLSTDTQYF.

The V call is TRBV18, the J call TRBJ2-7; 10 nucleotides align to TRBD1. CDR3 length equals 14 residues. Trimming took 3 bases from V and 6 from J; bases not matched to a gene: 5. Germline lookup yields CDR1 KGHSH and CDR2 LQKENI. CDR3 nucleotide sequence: TGTGCCAGCTCACCTCGACAGGGGGCAGTCGAGCAGTACTTC. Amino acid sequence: CASSPRQGAVEQYF.

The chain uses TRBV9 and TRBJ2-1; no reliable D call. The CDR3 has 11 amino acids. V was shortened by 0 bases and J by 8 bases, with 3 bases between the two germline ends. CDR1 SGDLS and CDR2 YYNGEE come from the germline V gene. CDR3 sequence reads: CASSVADEQFF. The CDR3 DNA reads TGTGCCAGCAGCGTAGCCGATGAGCAGTTCTTC.